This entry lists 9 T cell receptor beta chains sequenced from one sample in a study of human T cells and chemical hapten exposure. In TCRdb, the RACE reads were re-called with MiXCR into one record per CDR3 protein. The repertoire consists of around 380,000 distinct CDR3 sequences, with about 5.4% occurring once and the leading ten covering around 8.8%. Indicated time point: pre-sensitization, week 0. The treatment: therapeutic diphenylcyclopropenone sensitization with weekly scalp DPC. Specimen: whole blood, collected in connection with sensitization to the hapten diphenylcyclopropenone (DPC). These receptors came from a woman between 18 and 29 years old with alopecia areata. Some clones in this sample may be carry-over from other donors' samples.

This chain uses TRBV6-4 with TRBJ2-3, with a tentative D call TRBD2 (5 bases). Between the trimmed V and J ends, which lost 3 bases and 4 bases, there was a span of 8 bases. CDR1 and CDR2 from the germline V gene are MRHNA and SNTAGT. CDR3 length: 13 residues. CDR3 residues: CASSEGGPDTQYF. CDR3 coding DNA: TGTGCCAGCAGTGAGGGCGGGCCAGATACGCAGTATTTT.

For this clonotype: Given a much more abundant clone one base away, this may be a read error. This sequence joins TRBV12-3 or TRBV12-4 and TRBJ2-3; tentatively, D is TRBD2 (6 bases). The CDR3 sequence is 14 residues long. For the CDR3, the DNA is TGTGCCAGCAGTGAAGATAGCGGCACAGATTCGCAGTATTTT. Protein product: CASSEDSGTDSQYF.

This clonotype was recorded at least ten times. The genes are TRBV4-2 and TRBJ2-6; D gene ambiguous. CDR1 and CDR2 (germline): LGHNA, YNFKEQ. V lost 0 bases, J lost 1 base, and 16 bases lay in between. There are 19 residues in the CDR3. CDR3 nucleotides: TGTGCCAGCAGCCAAGAATATCTGGGATCTGGGTCTGGGGCCAACGTCCTGACTTTC. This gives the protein CASSQEYLGSGSGANVLTF.

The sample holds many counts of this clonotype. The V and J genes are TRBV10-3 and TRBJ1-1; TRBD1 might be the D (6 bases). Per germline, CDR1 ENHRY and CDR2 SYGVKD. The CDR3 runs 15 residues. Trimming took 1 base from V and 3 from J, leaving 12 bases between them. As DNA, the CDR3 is TGTGCCATCAGTGAGTTCGGGGGGCGCGACACTGAAGCTTTCTTT. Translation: CAISEFGGRDTEAFF.

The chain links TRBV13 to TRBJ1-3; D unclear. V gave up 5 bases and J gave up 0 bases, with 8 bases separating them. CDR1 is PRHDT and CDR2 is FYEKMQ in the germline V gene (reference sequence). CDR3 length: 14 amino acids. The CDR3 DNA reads TGTGCCAGCAGCCTCCTCCTCTCTGGAAACACCATATATTTT. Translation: CASSLLLSGNTIYF.

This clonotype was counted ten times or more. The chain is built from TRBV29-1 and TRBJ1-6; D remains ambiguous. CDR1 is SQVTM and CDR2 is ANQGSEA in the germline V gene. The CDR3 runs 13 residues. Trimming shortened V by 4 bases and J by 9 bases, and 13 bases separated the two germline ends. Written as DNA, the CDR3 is TGCAGCGTTGGCGTCTCGGAGGGTTCACCCCTCCACTTT. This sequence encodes CSVGVSEGSPLHF.

The CDR3 DNA follows: TGTGCCAGCAGTACTTTCCGAGATTTAACATGGGAGTATGGCTACACCTTC. This sequence encodes CASSTFRDLTWEYGYTF. The chain carries TRBV12-3 or TRBV12-4 and TRBJ1-2, with no clear D. This CDR3 contains 17 residues. The V gene lost 5 bases and the J gene lost 5 bases, with 24 bases spanning the gap.

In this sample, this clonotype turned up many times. For the CDR3, the DNA is TGTGCCAGCAGTTTTGGGTCTGGAAACACCATATATTTT. Protein product: CASSFGSGNTIYF. This chain joins TRBV12-3 or TRBV12-4 and TRBJ1-3; D remains ambiguous. With 3 bases removed from V and 1 base from J, the gap between germline ends came to 4 bases. The CDR3 is 13 amino acids.

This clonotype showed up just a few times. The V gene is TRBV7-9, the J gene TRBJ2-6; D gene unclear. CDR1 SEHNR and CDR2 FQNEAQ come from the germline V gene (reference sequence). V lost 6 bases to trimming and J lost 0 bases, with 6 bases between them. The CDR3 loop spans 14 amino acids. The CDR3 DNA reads TGTGCCAGCAGTACCCTCTCTGGGGCCAACGTCCTGACTTTC. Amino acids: CASSTLSGANVLTF.